The 3 T cell receptor beta chains below were found in one sample sequenced in a study of blood T cell repertoires in COVID-19. This table comes from immunoSEQ multiplex PCR, and its TCRdb copy is limited to in-frame clones, with some not included. This sample has about 100,000 clones, with 88% found just once. Sample: peripheral blood. Receptors originate from a human donor in a cohort sampled during active COVID-19.

The chain couples TRBV9 to TRBJ1-2, with D tentatively TRBD1 (5 bases). This CDR3 region has 12 residues. V was clipped by 0 bases and J by 8 bases, with 8 bases between them. Germline loops: CDR1 SGDLS, CDR2 YYNGEE. CDR3 loop: CASSVAGHGYTF. The CDR3 coding sequence is TGTGCCAGCAGCGTAGCCGGACACGGCTACACCTTC.

This chain joins TRBV7-3 and TRBJ2-1; 11 bases line up with TRBD2. Looked up from germline, CDR1 is SGHTA and CDR2 is FQGTGA. The CDR3 is 17 amino acids. V shed 4 bases and J 1 base; nucleotides not matched to a gene: 6. As DNA, the CDR3 is TGTGCCAGCAGCTCGAGAACTAGCGGGGGTTCCTACAATGAGCAGTTCTTC. Amino acids: CASSSRTSGGSYNEQFF.

This sequence joins TRBV27 and TRBJ1-1; D unclear. The CDR3 is made up of 17 amino acids. V lost 2 bases and J lost 0, with 16 bases in between. From germline, CDR1 is MNHEY and CDR2 SMNVEV (reference sequence). The CDR3 DNA is TGTGCCAGCAGTTTAAAGCGGCCGGACCATATGAACACTGAAGCTTTCTTT. This codes for CASSLKRPDHMNTEAFF.